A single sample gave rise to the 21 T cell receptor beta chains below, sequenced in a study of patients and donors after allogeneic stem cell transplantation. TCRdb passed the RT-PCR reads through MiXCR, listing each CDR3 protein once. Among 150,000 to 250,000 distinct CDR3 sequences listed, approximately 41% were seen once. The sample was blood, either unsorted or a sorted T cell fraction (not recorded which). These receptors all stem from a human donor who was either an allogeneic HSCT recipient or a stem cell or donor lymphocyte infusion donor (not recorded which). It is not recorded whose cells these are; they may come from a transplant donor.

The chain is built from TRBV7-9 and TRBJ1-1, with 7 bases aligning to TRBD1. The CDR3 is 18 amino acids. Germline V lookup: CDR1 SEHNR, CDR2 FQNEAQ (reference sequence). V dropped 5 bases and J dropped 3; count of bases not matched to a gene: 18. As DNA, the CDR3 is TGTGCCAGCAGCCTCGAAACAGGACAGGTTCTTCGGGACACTGAAGCTTTCTTT. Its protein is CASSLETGQVLRDTEAFF.

The CDR3 sequence: CSASSPSYNEQFF. The CDR3 DNA reads as TGCAGTGCTAGCTCGCCCTCCTACAATGAGCAGTTCTTC. The chain carries TRBV20-1 and TRBJ2-1, with no clear D. V shed 3 bases and J shed 0 bases, with 6 bases lying between them. The CDR3 is 13 residues long. The germline CDR1 and CDR2 sequences are DFQATT and SNEGSKA (reference sequence).

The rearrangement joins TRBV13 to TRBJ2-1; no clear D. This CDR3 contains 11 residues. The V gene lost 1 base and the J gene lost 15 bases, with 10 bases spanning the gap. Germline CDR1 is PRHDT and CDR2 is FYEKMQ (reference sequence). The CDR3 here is CASSLEDHAFF. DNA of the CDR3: TGTGCCAGCAGCTTAGAGGACCACGCGTTCTTC.

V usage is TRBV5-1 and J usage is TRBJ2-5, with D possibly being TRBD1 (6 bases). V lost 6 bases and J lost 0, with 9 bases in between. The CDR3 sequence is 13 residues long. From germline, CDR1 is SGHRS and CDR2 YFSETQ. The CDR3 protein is CASMGADQETQYF. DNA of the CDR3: TGCGCCAGCATGGGGGCGGACCAAGAGACCCAGTACTTC.

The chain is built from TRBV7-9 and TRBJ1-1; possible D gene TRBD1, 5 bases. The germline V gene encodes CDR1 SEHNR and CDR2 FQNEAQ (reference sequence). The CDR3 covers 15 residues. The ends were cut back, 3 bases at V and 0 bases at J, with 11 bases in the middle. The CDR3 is CASSFEGFLNTEAFF. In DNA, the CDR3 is TGTGCCAGCAGCTTCGAGGGGTTTTTGAACACTGAAGCTTTCTTT.

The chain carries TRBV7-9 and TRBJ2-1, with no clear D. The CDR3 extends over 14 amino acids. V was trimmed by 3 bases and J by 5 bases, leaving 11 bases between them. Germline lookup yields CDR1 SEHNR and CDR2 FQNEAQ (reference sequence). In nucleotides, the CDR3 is TGTGCCAGCAGCTTTGGACGGGCTGACAATGAGCAGTTCTTC. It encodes CASSFGRADNEQFF.

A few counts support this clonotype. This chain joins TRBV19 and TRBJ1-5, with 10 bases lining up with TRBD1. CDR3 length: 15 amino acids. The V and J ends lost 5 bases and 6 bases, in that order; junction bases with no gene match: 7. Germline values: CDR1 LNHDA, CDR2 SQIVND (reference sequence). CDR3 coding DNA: TGTGCCAGTAGTGCGGGGACAGGGGTTAGTCAGCCCCAGCATTTT. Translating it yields CASSAGTGVSQPQHF.

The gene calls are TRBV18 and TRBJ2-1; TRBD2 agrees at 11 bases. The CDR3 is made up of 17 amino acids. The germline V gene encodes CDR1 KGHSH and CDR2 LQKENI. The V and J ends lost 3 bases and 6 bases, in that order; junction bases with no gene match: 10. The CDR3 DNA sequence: TGTGCCAGCTCACCCCCCATTGAACTAGCGGGAGTCAATGAGCAGTTCTTC. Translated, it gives CASSPPIELAGVNEQFF.

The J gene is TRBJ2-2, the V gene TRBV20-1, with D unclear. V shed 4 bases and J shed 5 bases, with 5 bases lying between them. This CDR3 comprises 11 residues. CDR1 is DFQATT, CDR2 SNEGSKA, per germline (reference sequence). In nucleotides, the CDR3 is TGCAGTGCTACCCAAACCGGGGAGCTGTTTTTT. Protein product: CSATQTGELFF.

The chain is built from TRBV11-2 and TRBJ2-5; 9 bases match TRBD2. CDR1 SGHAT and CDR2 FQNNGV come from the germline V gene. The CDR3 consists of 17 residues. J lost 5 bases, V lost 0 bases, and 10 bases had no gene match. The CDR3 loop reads CASSLDRLAGLRETQYF. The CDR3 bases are TGTGCCAGCAGCTTAGATCGGCTAGCGGGATTGAGGGAGACCCAGTACTTC.

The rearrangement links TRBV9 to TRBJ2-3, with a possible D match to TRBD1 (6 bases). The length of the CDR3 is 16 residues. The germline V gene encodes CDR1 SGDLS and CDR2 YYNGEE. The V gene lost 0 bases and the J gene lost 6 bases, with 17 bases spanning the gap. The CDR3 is CASSVASLYRGDTQYF. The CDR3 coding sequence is TGTGCCAGCAGCGTAGCCAGCTTGTATAGGGGGGATACGCAGTATTTT.

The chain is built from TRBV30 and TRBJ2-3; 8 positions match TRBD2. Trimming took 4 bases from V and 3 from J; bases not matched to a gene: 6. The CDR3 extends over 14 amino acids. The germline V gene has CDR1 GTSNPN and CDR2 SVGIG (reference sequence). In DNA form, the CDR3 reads TGTGCCTGGACCTCGGGACTAGGAACAGATACGCAGTATTTT. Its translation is CAWTSGLGTDTQYF.

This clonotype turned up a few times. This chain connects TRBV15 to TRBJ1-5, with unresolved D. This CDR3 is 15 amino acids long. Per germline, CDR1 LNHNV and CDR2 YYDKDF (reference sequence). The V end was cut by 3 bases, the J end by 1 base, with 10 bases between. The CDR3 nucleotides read TGTGCCACCAGCAGCCGACGTACAAGCAATCAGCCCCAGCATTTT. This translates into CATSSRRTSNQPQHF. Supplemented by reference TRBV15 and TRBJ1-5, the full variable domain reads DAMVIQNPRYQVTQFGKPVTLSCSQTLNHNVMYWYQQKSSQAPKLLFHYYDKDFNNEADTPDNFQSRRPNTSFCFLDIRSPGLGDTAMYLCATSSRRTSNQPQHFGDGTRLSIL.

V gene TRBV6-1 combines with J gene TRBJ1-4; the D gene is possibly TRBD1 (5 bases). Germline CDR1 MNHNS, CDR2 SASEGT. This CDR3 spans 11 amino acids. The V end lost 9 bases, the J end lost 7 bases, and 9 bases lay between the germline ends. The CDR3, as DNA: TGTGCCAGTGGGGGAGGTGAAAAACTGTTTTTT. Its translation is CASGGGEKLFF.

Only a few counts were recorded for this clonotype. The chain's CDR3 is CASSRTSGRPNNEQFF. The CDR3 nucleotides read TGCGCCAGCAGCCGGACTAGCGGGAGGCCTAACAATGAGCAGTTCTTC. This chain connects TRBV5-1 to TRBJ2-1, with 14 bases lining up with TRBD2. Germline trimming cut 4 bases from V and 5 bases from J; bases unmatched to any gene: 5. Germline values: CDR1 SGHRS, CDR2 YFSETQ. The CDR3 runs 16 residues.

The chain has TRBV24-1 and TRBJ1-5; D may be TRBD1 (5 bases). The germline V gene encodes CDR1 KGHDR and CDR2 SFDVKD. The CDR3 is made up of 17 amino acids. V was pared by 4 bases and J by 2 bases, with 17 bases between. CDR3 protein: CATSDRGEGLGNQPQHF. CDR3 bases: TGTGCCACCAGTGACCGCGGAGAGGGGTTAGGCAATCAGCCCCAGCATTTT.

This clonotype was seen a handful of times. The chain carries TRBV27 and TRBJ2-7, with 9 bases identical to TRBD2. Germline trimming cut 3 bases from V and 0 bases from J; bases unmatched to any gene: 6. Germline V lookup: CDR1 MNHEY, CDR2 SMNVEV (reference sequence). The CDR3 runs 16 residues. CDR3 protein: CASSFGAGGSSYEQYF. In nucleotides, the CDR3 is TGTGCCAGCAGTTTTGGAGCGGGAGGTAGCTCCTACGAGCAGTACTTC.

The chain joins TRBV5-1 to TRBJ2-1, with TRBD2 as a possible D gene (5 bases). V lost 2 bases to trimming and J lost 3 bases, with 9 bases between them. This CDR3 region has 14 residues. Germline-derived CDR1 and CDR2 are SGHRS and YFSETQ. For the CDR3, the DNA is TGCGCCAGCAGCTTAGAACTAGGCTACAATGAGCAGTTCTTC. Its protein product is CASSLELGYNEQFF.

Here the CDR3 reads CAAAGYSYEQYF. The CDR3, as DNA: TGTGCCGCTGCGGGCTATTCCTACGAGCAGTACTTC. The chain combines TRBV7-9 with TRBJ2-7; perhaps TRBD2 as D (5 bases). V shed 11 bases and J shed 1 base, with 12 bases lying between them. Per the germline V gene, CDR1 is SEHNR and CDR2 is FQNEAQ (reference sequence). The CDR3 runs 12 residues.

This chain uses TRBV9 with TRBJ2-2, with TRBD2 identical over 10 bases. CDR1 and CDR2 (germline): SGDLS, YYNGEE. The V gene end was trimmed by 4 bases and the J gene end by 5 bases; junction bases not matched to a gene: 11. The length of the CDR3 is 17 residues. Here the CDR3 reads CASSPIAGGFQTGELFF. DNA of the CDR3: TGTGCCAGCAGCCCCATAGCGGGAGGCTTTCAGACCGGGGAGCTGTTTTTT.

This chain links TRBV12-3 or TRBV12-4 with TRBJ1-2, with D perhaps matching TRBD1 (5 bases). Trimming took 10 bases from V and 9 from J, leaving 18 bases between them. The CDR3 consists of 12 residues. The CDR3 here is CATEDGGTRYTF. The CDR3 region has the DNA TGTGCCACTGAGGATGGGGGAACGCGCTACACCTTC.